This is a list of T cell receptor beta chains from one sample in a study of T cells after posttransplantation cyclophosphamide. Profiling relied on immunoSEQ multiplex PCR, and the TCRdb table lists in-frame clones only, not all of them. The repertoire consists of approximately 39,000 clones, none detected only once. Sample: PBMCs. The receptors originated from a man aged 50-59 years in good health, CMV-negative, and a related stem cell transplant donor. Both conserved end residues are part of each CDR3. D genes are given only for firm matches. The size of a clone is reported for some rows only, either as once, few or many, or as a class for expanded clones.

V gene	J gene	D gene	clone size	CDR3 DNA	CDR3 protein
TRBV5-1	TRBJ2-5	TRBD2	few	TGCGCCAGCAGCTCGGGGGGGACTAGCGCTGGGGAGACCCAGTACTTC	CASSSGGTSAGETQYF
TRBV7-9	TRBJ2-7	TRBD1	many	TGTGCCAGCAGCTTCCGGGACAGGGTTTCCGAGCAGTACTTC	CASSFRDRVSEQYF
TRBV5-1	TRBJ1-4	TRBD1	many	TGCGCCAGCAGCCCGGACAGGGCAAATGAAAAACTGTTTTTT	CASSPDRANEKLFF
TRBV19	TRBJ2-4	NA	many	TGTGCCAGTAGCCGACAAGGTGTAGCCAAAAACATTCAGTACTTC	CASSRQGVAKNIQYF
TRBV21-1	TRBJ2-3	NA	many	TGTGCCGGAAGGAATAGCGGGAATACAGATACGCAGTATTTT	CAGRNSGNTDTQYF
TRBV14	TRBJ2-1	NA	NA	TGTGCCAGCAGCCCCAACTACAATGAGCAGTTCTTC	CASSPNYNEQFF
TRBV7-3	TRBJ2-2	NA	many	TGTGCCAGCAGCTTAAGTGCGGGCACCGGGGAGCTGTTTTTT	CASSLSAGTGELFF
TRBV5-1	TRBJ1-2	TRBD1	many	TGCGCCAGCAGCCCTTGGGACCACAGGGGGCGCGTTGGCTACACCTTC	CASSPWDHRGRVGYTF
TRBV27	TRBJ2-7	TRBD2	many	TGTGCCAGCAGTACTAGCGGGGGGGCCCACGAGCAGTACTTC	CASSTSGGAHEQYF
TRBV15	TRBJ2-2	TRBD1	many	TGTGCCACCAGCAGCGAATGGACAGGAGTGAACACCGGGGAGCTGTTTTTT	CATSSEWTGVNTGELFF
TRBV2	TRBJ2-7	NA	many	TGTGCCAGCAGTGTCAGACGGGGAACCTACGAGCAGTACTTC	CASSVRRGTYEQYF
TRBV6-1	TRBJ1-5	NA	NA	TGTGCCAGCAGTCCGGGGGGGGTTGGCCAGCCCCAGCATTTT	CASSPGGVGQPQHF
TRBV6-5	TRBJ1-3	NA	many	TGTGCCAGCAGTTACTTCCGGGCAGGGGGAAACACCATATATTTT	CASSYFRAGGNTIYF
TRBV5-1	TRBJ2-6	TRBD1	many	TGCGCCAGCAGCGCCCTGACAGGGTTCGCTGGGGCCAACGTCCTGACTTTC	CASSALTGFAGANVLTF
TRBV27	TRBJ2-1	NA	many	TGTGCCAGCAGCTTTGCAGTTTACAATGAGCAGTTCTTC	CASSFAVYNEQFF
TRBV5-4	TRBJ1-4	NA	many	TGTGCCAGCAGCTTGGGACAGGATGAAAAACTGTTTTTT	CASSLGQDEKLFF
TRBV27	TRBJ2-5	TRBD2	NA	TGTGCCAGCAGTCTAACGGGGGGGGAGACCCAGTACTTC	CASSLTGGETQYF
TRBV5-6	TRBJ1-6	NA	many	TGTGCCAGCAGCTTACAGATCGGATCCTATAATTCACCCCTCCACTTT	CASSLQIGSYNSPLHF
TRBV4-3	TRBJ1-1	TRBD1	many	TGCGCCAGCAGCCATCTATCCGGGACAGGGGGCTCCAACACTGAAGCTTTCTTT	CASSHLSGTGGSNTEAFF
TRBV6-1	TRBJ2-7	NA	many	TGTGCCAGCATACTGAGCCGGGACTACGAGCAGTACTTC	CASILSRDYEQYF
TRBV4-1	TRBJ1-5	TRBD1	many	TGCGCCAGCAGCCAAGTCGCATCGACAGGGGTCAACCAGCCCCAGCATTTT	CASSQVASTGVNQPQHF
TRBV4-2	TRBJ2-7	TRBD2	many	TGTGCCAGCAGCCAGCGAGGGACTAGCGGCACCTACGAGCAGTACTTC	CASSQRGTSGTYEQYF
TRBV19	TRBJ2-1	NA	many	TGTGCCAGTGCTAGCAAGATATTTCACAGTGAGCAGTTCTTC	CASASKIFHSEQFF
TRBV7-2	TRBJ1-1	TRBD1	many	TGTGCCAGCAGCTCCCGGGACAGGGGGCGAACTGAAGCTTTCTTT	CASSSRDRGRTEAFF
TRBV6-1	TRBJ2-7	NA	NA	TGTGCCAGCAGTGAATTCCGCTACGAGCAGTACTTC	CASSEFRYEQYF
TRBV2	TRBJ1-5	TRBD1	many	TGTGCCAGCAGCCAGGGACAGGGGGGCGCCTACGGCAATCAGCCCCAGCATTTT	CASSQGQGGAYGNQPQHF
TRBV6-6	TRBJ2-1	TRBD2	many	TGTGCCAGCACTCACTCGGGGGGTTTAAACAATGAGCAGTTCTTC	CASTHSGGLNNEQFF
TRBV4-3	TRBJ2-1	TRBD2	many	TGCGCCAGCAGCCAAGGACTAGCGGGGATTTGGAATGAGCAGTTCTTC	CASSQGLAGIWNEQFF
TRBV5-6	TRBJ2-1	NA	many	TGTGCCAGCAGGAGAACCTACAATGAGCAGTTCTTC	CASRRTYNEQFF
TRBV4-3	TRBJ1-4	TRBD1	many	TGCGCCAGCAGCCGGACAGGGAAGAATGAAAAACTGTTTTTT	CASSRTGKNEKLFF
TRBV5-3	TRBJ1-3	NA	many	TGTGCCAGAAGCTTGAACAGGGAGAGCTCTGGAAACACCATATATTTT	CARSLNRESSGNTIYF
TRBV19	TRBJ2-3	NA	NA	TGTGCCAGTAGTGTAGCGGAGATCACAGATACGCAGTATTTT	CASSVAEITDTQYF
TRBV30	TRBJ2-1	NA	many	TGTGCCTGGAGTGCCGGGGTCGATGAGCAGTTCTTC	CAWSAGVDEQFF
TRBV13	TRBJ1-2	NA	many	TGTGCCAGCAGCCGGACAGCATATGGCTACACCTTC	CASSRTAYGYTF
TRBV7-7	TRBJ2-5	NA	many	TGTGCCAGCAGCTTAGGGGCAGGGGCGGCGCAGACCCAGTACTTC	CASSLGAGAAQTQYF
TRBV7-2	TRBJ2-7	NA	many	TGTGCCAGCAGCCCCCCGCCCCACAACTACGAGCAGTACTTC	CASSPPPHNYEQYF
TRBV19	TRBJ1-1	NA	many	TGTGCCAGTAGTATACCCCTCTTAGGGGGGGCCGCTGAAGCTTTCTTT	CASSIPLLGGAAEAFF
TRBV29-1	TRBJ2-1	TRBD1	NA	TGCAGCCTAAGGGGGCTAGCCAATGAGCAGTTCTTC	CSLRGLANEQFF
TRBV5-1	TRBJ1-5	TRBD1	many	TGCGCCAGCAGCCCGGGGGGAGGGACAGGGGAGTGGATCGGCAATCAGCCCCAGCATTTT	CASSPGGGTGEWIGNQPQHF
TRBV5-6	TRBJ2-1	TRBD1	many	TGTGCCAGCAGCTTGGAGTACAGGGGATCCTACAATGAGCAGTTCTTC	CASSLEYRGSYNEQFF
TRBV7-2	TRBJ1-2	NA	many	TGTGCCAGCAGCTTCTACCCCGAACCTGGGCTCACCTTC	CASSFYPEPGLTF
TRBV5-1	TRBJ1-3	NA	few	TGCGCCAGCAGCGCGACACCCGCGGGAGGAAACACCATATATTTT	CASSATPAGGNTIYF
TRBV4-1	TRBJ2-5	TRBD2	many	TGCGCCAGCAGCGGGACTAGCGGGAGGGTTGAGACCCAGTACTTC	CASSGTSGRVETQYF
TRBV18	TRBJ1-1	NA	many	TGTGCCAGCTCACGGACAGATACCCACGAGACTGAAGCTTTCTTT	CASSRTDTHETEAFF
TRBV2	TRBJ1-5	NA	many	TGTGCCAGCACTGATTACAGGGATTGGAGCAATCAGCCCCAGCATTTT	CASTDYRDWSNQPQHF
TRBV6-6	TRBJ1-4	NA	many	TGTGCCAGCAGTTACTCACCAGGGCTAGGGGAAAAACTGTTTTTT	CASSYSPGLGEKLFF
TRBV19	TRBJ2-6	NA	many	TGTGCCAGTACCTCTAACGGGGTAGTTTTCTCTGGGGCCAACGTCCTGACTTTC	CASTSNGVVFSGANVLTF
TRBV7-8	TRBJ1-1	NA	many	TGTGCCAGCAGCCTCTGGACAGAGATGAACACTGAAGCTTTCTTT	CASSLWTEMNTEAFF
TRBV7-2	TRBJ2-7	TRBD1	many	TGTGCCAGCAGCCAGGGGGCCTACGAGCAGTACTTC	CASSQGAYEQYF
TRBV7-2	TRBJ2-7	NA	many	TGTGCCAGCAGCTTAGCGGAAAGGGGATTGTCCGAGCAGTACTTC	CASSLAERGLSEQYF
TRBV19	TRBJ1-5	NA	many	TGTGCCAGTAGTCGGGGAGTTAGCAATCAGCCCCAGCATTTT	CASSRGVSNQPQHF
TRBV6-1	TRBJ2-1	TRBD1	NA	TGTGCCACCGGGGGGGACAGGGGAACATTGGAGCAGTTCTTC	CATGGDRGTLEQFF
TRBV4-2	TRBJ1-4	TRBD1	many	TGTGCCAGCAGCCAAGATGGTCAGGGGGCTTTGAATGAAAAACTGTTTTTT	CASSQDGQGALNEKLFF
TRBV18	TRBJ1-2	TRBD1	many	TGTGCCAGCTCACCTCAGGGACAGGCTAACTATGGCTACACCTTC	CASSPQGQANYGYTF
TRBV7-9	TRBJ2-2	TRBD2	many	TGTGCCTGGACTAGCGGTCGGAACACCGGGGAGCTGTTTTTT	CAWTSGRNTGELFF
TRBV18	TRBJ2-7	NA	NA	TGTGCCAGCTCACCACCGTCTGCGCGGGGTAGCTCCTACGAGCAGTACTTC	CASSPPSARGSSYEQYF
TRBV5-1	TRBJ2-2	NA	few	TGCGCCAGCAGCTCCCAGGGCCCAAGGACCGGGGAGCTGTTTTTT	CASSSQGPRTGELFF
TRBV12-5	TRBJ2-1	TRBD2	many	TGTGCTAGTGGTTTGGCCCCGGGACTAGTTTTGGCTGAGCAGTTCTTC	CASGLAPGLVLAEQFF
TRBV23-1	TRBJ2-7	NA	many	TGCGCCAGCAGTCAATCACAGGGTGGGTCCTACGAGCAGTACTTC	CASSQSQGGSYEQYF
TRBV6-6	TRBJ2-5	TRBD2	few	TGTGCCAGCAGCCAAGGACTAGCGGTAAAAGAGACCCAGTACTTC	CASSQGLAVKETQYF